This entry lists 17 T cell receptor beta chains sequenced from one sample in a study of T cells in Graves' hyperthyroidism and ophthalmopathy. TCR beta CDR3 regions were amplified from RNA. A first-round RT-PCR of the TCR CDR3 used the HTBI primer set. TCRdb re-derived calls from the multiplex PCR reads in MiXCR, one entry per CDR3 protein. Here the sample spans about 59,000 distinct CDR3 sequences, roughly half being singletons. Sequencing input: blood. Source of these receptors: a woman aged 55-69 years with Graves' ophthalmopathy.

The V gene is TRBV12-3 or TRBV12-4, the J gene TRBJ2-5, with D possibly matching TRBD1 (6 bases). The length of the CDR3 is 12 residues. Deletions cut 4 bases from V and 11 bases from J, with 14 bases between. The CDR3 DNA reads TGTGCCAGCAGTTCGACAGGAACGAATCAGTACTTC. It encodes CASSSTGTNQYF.

This clonotype was observed at least ten times. The chain couples TRBV12-3 or TRBV12-4 to TRBJ1-2; 7 bases line up with TRBD1. V lost 1 base to trimming and J lost 2 bases; unmatched junction nucleotides: 4. The CDR3 has 15 residues. CDR3 amino acids: CASSLGQGGNYGYTF. DNA of the CDR3: TGTGCCAGCAGTTTAGGACAGGGTGGGAACTATGGCTACACCTTC.

This clonotype was picked up many times. This chain links TRBV28 with TRBJ2-7, with 7 bases matching TRBD2. Trimming removed 6 bases from V and 3 bases from J; junction bases left unmatched: 8. This CDR3 has 14 amino acids. CDR1 MDHEN and CDR2 SYDVKM come from the germline V gene. The CDR3 nucleotides read TGTGCCAGCAGCGAGGGAGGGCCCGTCTACGAGCAGTACTTC. Its translation: CASSEGGPVYEQYF.

The rearrangement uses TRBV7-9 and TRBJ1-1; no clear D. The V and J ends lost 1 base and 10 bases respectively, with 7 bases between them. Germline V CDR1 and CDR2: SEHNR, FQNEAQ (reference sequence). The CDR3 is 11 residues long. The CDR3 here is CASSLDRGAFF. In DNA form, the CDR3 reads TGTGCCAGCAGCTTAGACCGAGGAGCTTTCTTT.

The rearrangement links TRBV7-9 to TRBJ1-3; 12 positions agree with TRBD1. V lost 4 bases and J lost 6; bases outside the gene matches: 4. The CDR3 contains 15 residues. From germline, CDR1 is SEHNR and CDR2 FQNEAQ (reference sequence). The CDR3, as DNA: TGTGCCAGCAGCTCTCGGGACAGGGGGCAAAACACCATATATTTT. This sequence encodes CASSSRDRGQNTIYF.

J is TRBJ2-7 and V is TRBV5-1; D gene uncertain. The germline V gene encodes CDR1 SGHRS and CDR2 YFSETQ. The CDR3 extends over 11 amino acids. The V end lost 0 bases, the J end lost 5 bases, and 3 bases lay between the germline ends. The DNA of the CDR3 is TGCGCCAGCAGCTTGGGGGACGAGCAGTACTTC. Its translation: CASSLGDEQYF.

This clonotype was counted ten times or more. Since a much larger clone is just one base distant, this may be a read error. The chain joins TRBV24-1 to TRBJ2-1; D may be TRBD1 (6 bases). This CDR3 comprises 17 residues. Looked up from germline, CDR1 is KGHDR and CDR2 is SFDVKD. The CDR3 here is CATSGSNRASSYSEQFF. The CDR3, as DNA: TGTGCCACCAGTGGTTCCAACAGGGCTAGCTCCTACAGTGAGCAGTTCTTC.

The J gene is TRBJ2-1, the V gene TRBV24-1; perhaps TRBD2 as D (5 bases). The V gene lost 6 bases and the J gene lost 5 bases, with 19 bases spanning the gap. In germline, CDR1 is KGHDR, CDR2 SFDVKD. This CDR3 is 16 amino acids long. The CDR3 DNA follows: TGTGCCACCAGTTCCACACGACTATCCTTCGACAATGAGCAGTTCTTC. It translates to CATSSTRLSFDNEQFF.

This clonotype occurred many times. Here the CDR3 reads CASSGNTQETQYF. The CDR3 bases are TGTGCCAGTAGTGGTAACACCCAAGAGACCCAGTACTTC. The chain carries TRBV19 and TRBJ2-5; D remains unclear. Trimming cost V 5 bases and J 1 base, with 8 bases left between them. The CDR3 spans 13 residues. Germline loops: CDR1 LNHDA, CDR2 SQIVND (reference sequence).

This clonotype was picked up many times. V gene TRBV20-1 combines with J gene TRBJ2-1; TRBD2 agrees at 9 bases. Germline loops: CDR1 DFQATT, CDR2 SNEGSKA (reference sequence). CDR3 length equals 15 residues. Germline trimming cut 2 bases from V and 2 bases from J; bases unmatched to any gene: 4. The CDR3 region has the DNA TGCAGTGCTAGAATAGCGGGAGCCCCCTACAATGAGCAGTTCTTC. It specifies CSARIAGAPYNEQFF.

This clonotype was detected many times. The genes are TRBV5-8 and TRBJ2-3, with D unresolved. V lost 6 bases, J lost 0 bases, and 11 bases lay in between. The CDR3 loop spans 14 amino acids. CDR1 is SGHTS and CDR2 is YDEGEE in the germline V gene. The CDR3 protein is CASTSGRSTDTQYF. CDR3 DNA: TGTGCCAGCACCTCGGGCAGGAGCACAGATACGCAGTATTTT.

The V call is TRBV2, the J call TRBJ2-5; 7 nucleotides align to TRBD2. Germline values: CDR1 SNHLY, CDR2 FYNNEI. This CDR3 has 15 amino acids. After removal of 3 bases from V and 4 bases from J, the junction contained 8 bases not matched to a gene. DNA of the CDR3: TGTGCCAGCAGTGACGCGGGAGTGGCGTCAGAGACCCAGTACTTC. Translating gives CASSDAGVASETQYF.

On this clonotype: This CDR3 is missing its conserved last phenylalanine or tryptophan, likely due to a read error. Because the CDR3's place on the DNA is in doubt, the DNA is left out and the CDR3 is given as listed by TCRdb. V is TRBV4-2 and J is TRBJ1-1. The CDR3 numbers 12 amino acids, ends counted. Germline CDR1 reads LGHNA; CDR2 reads YNFKEQ. The CDR3 sequence is CASSLLDTEASL.

The rearrangement links TRBV7-2 to TRBJ2-2; D unclear. The V gene lost 1 base and the J gene lost 6 bases, with 18 bases spanning the gap. This CDR3 has 17 amino acids. Germline-derived CDR1 and CDR2 are SGHTA and FQGNSA. CDR3 loop: CASSLDRAPVGAGELFF. In DNA, the CDR3 is TGTGCCAGCAGCTTAGACCGAGCCCCGGTTGGGGCCGGGGAGCTGTTTTTT.

This clonotype was recorded many times. The genes are TRBV6-6 and TRBJ2-3; TRBD2 matches at 7 bases. CDR1 is MNHNY, CDR2 SVGAGI, per germline (reference sequence). V was pared by 4 bases and J by 6 bases, with 13 bases of the junction left unmatched. This CDR3 region has 16 residues. The CDR3 protein is CASSSRGGGRSDTQYF. CDR3 bases: TGTGCCAGCAGTTCCCGTGGGGGGGGTCGATCTGATACGCAGTATTTT.

With respect to this clonotype: The junction and the germline gene differ at one end; a read error may be behind it. The rearrangement uses TRBV4-1 and TRBJ2-3; TRBD1 is a possible D gene (6 bases). The CDR3 consists of 14 residues. Germline V lookup: CDR1 MGHRA, CDR2 YSYEKL. The CDR3: CASRQGISADTLYF. The CDR3 DNA reads TGCGCCAGCAGGCAGGGGATTAGCGCAGATACGCTGTATTTT.

This clonotype was seen only a few times. This clone may be a read error of a much larger clone one base away. This likely comes from a read error, as the CDR3 has no conserved phenylalanine or tryptophan at its end. This chain links TRBV6-5 with TRBJ1-5; TRBD1 matches at 8 bases. Looked up from germline, CDR1 is MNHEY and CDR2 is SVGAGI. Trimming cost V 5 bases and J 2 bases; bases outside gene matches: 11. This CDR3 contains 17 residues. CDR3 protein: CASSNGTGNLRNQPQHS. CDR3 coding DNA: TGTGCCAGCAGTAATGGGACAGGAAATTTACGCAATCAGCCCCAGCATTCT.